This TCR beta chain was captured in a study of molecular identifiers for immune sequencing clone quantification. Study-level information: In replicates, the authors split RNA from around 18,000 or 91,000 naive CD8 cells five ways and sequenced four.

Germline V gene lookup returns CDR1 LGHNA and CDR2 YSLEER. The CDR3 sequence is 15 residues long. Trimming cost V 4 bases and J 0 bases, with 13 bases left between them. One entry per CDR3 protein results from TCRdb running MiXCR on the PCR reads. The sample lists 85,000 to 100,000 distinct CDR3 sequences, roughly a fifth seen once, with 1.1% in the top ten. Concerning this clonotype itself: What it binds is not known. A read error may be the cause here, since a much bigger clone is one base away.

Regarding the study as a whole: Clones exceeding 20 RNA copies carried over 98% of effector molecules but under 1% of naive-cell molecules.

This receptor was obtained from a human donor in good health. Some libraries in this study had Jurkat cell RNA spiked in. Sequences were obtained from naive CD8+ T cells from blood, with Jurkat cell RNA spiked in. Subset of the sample: FACS-sorted CD8+CD4-CCR7+CD45RA+ naive T cells. V usage is TRBV4-3 and J usage is TRBJ2-7, with D possibly matching TRBD1 (6 bases). DNA for the CDR3: TGCGCCAGCAGCCTAGGGCGCAGGGGCTCCTACGAGCAGTACTTC. Its protein is CASSLGRRGSYEQYF.